The following is a TCR beta chain sequence with its context. The method was immunoSEQ multiplex PCR; TCRdb's version includes in-frame clones alone and lacks a portion of them. Seen here are 150,000 to 200,000 clones, 70% to 90% observed once, and the top ten hold just under 3%. The data stem from a study of cytomegalovirus exposure and HLA in healthy donors. From the roughly 110-subject validation cohort, which was separate from the roughly 670-subject first cohort, the donors were drawn. This receptor was taken from a man aged 18 to 29 in good health and CMV-seronegative. Sequencing was carried out using PBMCs.

This chain's CDR3 is CASRSGQGRDSGYTF. CDR3 DNA sequence: TGTGCCAGCAGATCAGGACAGGGCAGGGACAGTGGCTACACCTTC. The rearrangement links TRBV7-8 to TRBJ1-2; 8 nucleotides align to TRBD1. This CDR3 comprises 15 residues. V dropped 6 bases and J dropped 7; count of bases not matched to a gene: 13. Germline CDR1 reads SGHVS; CDR2 reads FQNEAQ.